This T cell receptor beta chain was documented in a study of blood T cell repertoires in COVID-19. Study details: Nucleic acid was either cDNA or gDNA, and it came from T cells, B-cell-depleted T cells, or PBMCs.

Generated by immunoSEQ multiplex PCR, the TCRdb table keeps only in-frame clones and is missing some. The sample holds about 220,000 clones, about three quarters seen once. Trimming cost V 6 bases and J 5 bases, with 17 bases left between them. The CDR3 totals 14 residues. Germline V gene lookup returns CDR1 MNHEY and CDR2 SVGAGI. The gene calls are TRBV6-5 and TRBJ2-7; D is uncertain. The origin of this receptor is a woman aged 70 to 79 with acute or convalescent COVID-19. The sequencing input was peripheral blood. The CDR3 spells CASRRRLMENEQYF. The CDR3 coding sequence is TGTGCCAGCAGGCGTCGCCTTATGGAGAACGAGCAGTACTTC.